This TCR beta chain was captured in a study of blood T cell repertoires in COVID-19 (TCRdb year 2020). Background on the whole study: The collaborator samples originated in the United States, Italy and Spain and spanned the acute and convalescent phases of COVID-19. The prospective study material was composed of cDNA or gDNA derived from T cells, B-cell-depleted T cells, or PBMCs. Subjects who had been exposed to COVID-19, were actively infected with it, or had recovered from it provided the deeply sampled blood TCRbeta repertoires that made up the dataset. A freely available public database, intended as a resource for researchers studying the immune response to SARS-CoV-2, is where the repertoires were released. The samples were drawn from two sources: the first 160 participants of the ongoing ImmuneRACE study, and 950 to 1,500 subjects contributed by 6 global collaborators. Sample metadata almost always included a de-identified subject ID, COVID-19 status, age in years and sex. Where available, HLA class I and class II types were taken from metadata supplied by the sample provider and were not determined by assay-based typing. General findings and caveats noted by the study authors: The amount of clinical and demographic metadata varied by source and participant and was provided uncurated.

TCRbeta CDR3 regions were amplified from genomic DNA by means of the immunoSEQ Assay, a bias-controlled multiplex PCR. In the paper's pipeline: Within the assay, amplification of reference gene primers was used to estimate how many nucleated cells each sample contained. To quantify the absolute abundance of each unique TCRbeta CDR3 rearrangement, sequence reads were collapsed and filtered. For each sample, productive Simpson clonality was calculated as the square root of Simpson's diversity index over productive rearrangements. TCRdb stores this immuneACCESS table with in-frame sequences only. Part of the clones is absent; in the studies checked, under half of the shortfall reflects unresolved V genes, and no reason is known for the rest. The V and J calls and clone size are taken from that table; D and trimming were inferred from the DNA. The sample includes more than 50,000 clones, with roughly four fifths observed a single time. The top ten clones comprise approximately 28% of the sample.

The CDR3 numbers 19 residues from cysteine through phenylalanine. CDR3 DNA only is kept here, 57 bases in frame from base 1. Trimmed from V: 5 bases; trimmed from J: 4 bases; junction bases lacking a gene match: 10. CDR1 and CDR2, per the germline V gene, are SGHNT and YENEEA. This clone was observed many times. Its recognized antigen is unknown. The input lacks base qualities; no much larger clone sits a single base away. Each collaborating institution followed its own protocols to collect whole blood in K2EDTA tubes. For TCRbeta analysis, collaborators shipped samples as frozen whole blood, isolated PBMCs, or DNA extracted from either of those sample types.

This TCR was sampled from a woman older than 75 with acute or convalescent COVID-19. Recombination connected TRBV11-3 to TRBJ2-2; 16 junctional bases match TRBD2. Sequencing was carried out using peripheral blood. The DNA is as follows: TGTGCCAGCAGCCCCAGGGGACTAGCGGGAGGGCCCGGCACCGGGGAGCTGTTTTTT. This translates into CASSPRGLAGGPGTGELFF.